This T cell receptor (beta chain) comes out of a study of T cells expressing NK-cell markers. Germline CDR1 MNHNY, CDR2 SVGAGI (reference sequence). CDR3 size: 12 residues. TCRdb reprocessed the 5' RACE reads and keeps a single row for each CDR3 protein, giving no DNA. The repertoire shows hundreds of thousands of distinct CDR3 sequences; the top ten hold around 3.9%. This chain uses TRBV6-6 with TRBJ1-1. The source is a woman aged 18-70 years in good health. Source material: blood T cells: a sorted CD56 or NKG2C T cell subset, CD4+ or CD8+ T cells, or bulk PBMC T cells (not recorded which). CDR3 region: CASRLLNTEAFF.